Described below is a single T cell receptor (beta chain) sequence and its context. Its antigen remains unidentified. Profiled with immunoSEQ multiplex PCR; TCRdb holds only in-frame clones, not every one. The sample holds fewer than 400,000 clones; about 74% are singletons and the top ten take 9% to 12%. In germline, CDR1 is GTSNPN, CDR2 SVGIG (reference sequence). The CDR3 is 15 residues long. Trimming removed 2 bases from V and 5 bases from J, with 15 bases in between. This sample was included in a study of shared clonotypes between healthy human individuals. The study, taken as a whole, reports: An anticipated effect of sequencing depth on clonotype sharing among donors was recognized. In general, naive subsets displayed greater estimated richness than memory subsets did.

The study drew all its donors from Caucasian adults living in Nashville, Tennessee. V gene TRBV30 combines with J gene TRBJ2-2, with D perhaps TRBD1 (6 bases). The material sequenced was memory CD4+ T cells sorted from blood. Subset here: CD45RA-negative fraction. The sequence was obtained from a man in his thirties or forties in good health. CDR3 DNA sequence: TGTGCCTGGAGTCAAGGGGGAGTAGGGACCGGGGAGCTGTTTTTT. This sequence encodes CAWSQGGVGTGELFF.